The 8 T cell receptor beta chains given below trace back to one sample, sequenced in a study of Ad26.COV2.S vaccination and SARS-CoV-2 variants. Repertoires were generated with immunoSEQ multiplex PCR, while TCRdb's copy carries only in-frame clones and drops some. The data contain about 400,000 clones, 89% of them singletons. Treatment meaning: about 20 received Ad26.COV2.S at low or high dose, single or two shots; roughly 5 received placebo; per-sample allocation not given. The samples were gathered on day 63 after the first injection of vaccine or placebo. Sequencing used peripheral blood, obtained in a trial of Ad26.COV2.S vaccine versus placebo. Receptors originate from a person aged 18-60 years who received the Ad26.COV2.S COVID-19 vaccine or a placebo.

This chain connects TRBV21-1 to TRBJ2-1; TRBD2 is the table's D call and was not checked against the DNA. TRBV21-1 is noted as a pseudogene. The CDR3 extends over 19 amino acids. This chain's CDR3 is CASSIQDILAGDFYNEQFF. As DNA, the CDR3 is TGTGCCAGCAGCATACAAGATATCTTGGCGGGAGATTTCTACAATGAGCAGTTCTTC.

The chain links TRBV7-3 to TRBJ2-3; D may be TRBD2 (6 bases). Germline CDR1 SGHTA, CDR2 FQGTGA. The CDR3 spans 15 residues. The V end was cut by 5 bases, the J end by 1 base, with 13 bases between. The chain's CDR3 is CASSTSGGGTDTQYF. The DNA for the CDR3 is TGTGCCAGCAGCACGAGCGGCGGGGGCACAGATACGCAGTATTTT.

The gene calls are TRBV15 and TRBJ1-1; D unresolved. V was pared by 5 bases and J by 5 bases, with 9 bases between. CDR3 length: 12 amino acids. The germline V gene has CDR1 LNHNV and CDR2 YYDKDF (reference sequence). In nucleotides, the CDR3 is TGTGCCACCAGCGAAGTGGGGACTGAAGCTTTCTTT. This sequence encodes CATSEVGTEAFF.

This clone was found once. J is TRBJ2-2 and V is TRBV10-3, with a possible D match to TRBD2 (6 bases). Looked up from germline, CDR1 is ENHRY and CDR2 is SYGVKD. Deletions cut 4 bases from V and 6 bases from J, with 6 bases between. This CDR3 has 12 amino acids. The DNA for the CDR3 is TGTGCCATCAGTGGACTAGCCGGGGAGCTGTTTTTT. This encodes CAISGLAGELFF.

The chain links TRBV10-3 to TRBJ2-1, with 8 bases that match TRBD2. CDR3 length: 18 residues. Germline V gives CDR1 ENHRY, CDR2 SYGVKD. Trimming at V came to 3 bases and at J to 6 bases, leaving 16 bases not matched to a gene. The DNA of the CDR3 is TGTGCCATCAGTGACCCCCCTGGTGCCGGGAGGGCCGCCAATGAGCAGTTCTTC. The encoded protein is CAISDPPGAGRAANEQFF.

The chain has TRBV10-3 and TRBJ2-1; 10 nucleotides match TRBD2. In germline, CDR1 is ENHRY, CDR2 SYGVKD. The CDR3 loop spans 18 amino acids. The V and J ends lost 0 bases and 3 bases, in that order; junction bases with no gene match: 8. CDR3 nucleotides: TGTGCCATCAGTGAGTCAGGCCCGACTAGCGGGCTCTACAATGAGCAGTTCTTC. As protein: CAISESGPTSGLYNEQFF.

CDR3 protein: CASAHSQGDYQPQHF. The CDR3 DNA follows: TGTGCTAGTGCCCACTCTCAGGGGGACTATCAGCCCCAGCATTTT. This chain connects TRBV12-5 to TRBJ1-5, with 7 nucleotides matching TRBD1. CDR3 length: 15 residues. J was trimmed by 5 bases and V by 7 bases; bases with no gene match: 11. Germline lookup yields CDR1 LGHNT and CDR2 FRNRAP.

This chain connects TRBV19 to TRBJ2-4; perhaps TRBD2 as D (5 bases). In germline, CDR1 is LNHDA, CDR2 SQIVND (reference sequence). The CDR3 is 15 amino acids. Trimming removed 2 bases from V and 7 bases from J, with 15 bases in between. The CDR3 sequence: CASSIPGLEDNIQYF. In nucleotides, the CDR3 is TGTGCCAGTAGTATACCCGGACTGGAGGACAACATTCAGTACTTC.